This T cell receptor beta chain is drawn from a study of CD8 T cells in Susac syndrome. RNA totalling about 0.5 to 1 ug underwent reverse transcription with random hexamers. TCR beta CDR3 was amplified by immunoSEQ multiplex PCR. This amplification extended across 54 Vbeta and 13 Jbeta segments. TCRdb redid the calling of the immunoSEQ multiplex PCR reads with MiXCR, one entry per CDR3 protein. Here the sample spans a few hundred thousand distinct CDR3 sequences, roughly 93% being singletons. V lost 0 bases and J lost 1; bases outside the gene matches: 6. The CDR3 sequence is 17 residues long. CDR1 LGHDT and CDR2 YNNKEL come from the germline V gene (reference sequence).

The chain recombines TRBV3-1 with TRBJ2-1; TRBD2 matches at 7 bases. The source is a human donor with multiple sclerosis. The material sequenced was CD4+ T cells from PBMCs. CDR3 sequence (DNA): TGTGCCAGCAGCCAAGATCTCCCCGGGGGGTCCTACAATGAGCAGTTCTTC. It specifies CASSQDLPGGSYNEQFF.